Listed here are 19 T cell receptor beta chains from one sample, sequenced in a study of blood T cell repertoires in COVID-19. Generated by immunoSEQ multiplex PCR, the TCRdb table keeps only in-frame clones and is missing some. The profile shows about 93,000 clones, 80% of them singletons. Sequencing was performed on peripheral blood. The receptors derive from a human donor in a cohort sampled during active COVID-19.

This clone was recorded only once. The chain couples TRBV2 to TRBJ2-5, with 7 bases fitting TRBD1. CDR3 length equals 14 residues. The junction had 10 bases not matched to a gene; V was cut back by 7 bases and J by 5 bases. Per the germline V gene, CDR1 is SNHLY and CDR2 is FYNNEI. This CDR3 reads CASTGRPRGETQYF. DNA of the CDR3: TGTGCCAGCACGGGACGACCCAGGGGGGAGACCCAGTACTTC.

The J gene is TRBJ2-5, the V gene TRBV5-1, with D tentatively TRBD2 (5 bases). Germline V gives CDR1 SGHRS, CDR2 YFSETQ. V shed 0 bases and J shed 3 bases, with 12 bases lying between them. The CDR3 is 15 amino acids. CDR3 bases: TGCGCCAGCAGCTTGGAGTACGGGGAAGAAGAGACCCAGTACTTC. Translated: CASSLEYGEEETQYF.

The V and J genes are TRBV3-1 (or the pseudogene TRBV3-2) and TRBJ1-4; 10 bases line up with TRBD1. The germline CDR1 and CDR2 sequences are LGHDT and YNNKEL (reference sequence). After removal of 4 bases from V and 1 base from J, the junction contained 6 bases not matched to a gene. The CDR3 runs to 17 residues. The CDR3 sequence is CASSRQGAAGTNEKLFF. For the CDR3, the DNA is TGTGCCAGCAGCCGACAGGGGGCCGCCGGAACTAATGAAAAACTGTTTTTT.

This chain joins TRBV7-3 and TRBJ2-7; perhaps TRBD2 as D (7 bases). CDR3 length: 14 amino acids. The germline V and J ends were trimmed by 3 bases and 6 bases, with 15 bases remaining between them. CDR1 is SGHTA and CDR2 is FQGTGA in the germline V gene. This CDR3 is CASSFDGGPSEQYF. The CDR3 bases are TGTGCCAGCAGCTTTGACGGGGGGCCCTCCGAGCAGTACTTC. Looking up the rest from reference TRBV7-3 and TRBJ2-7 gives the full variable domain: GAGVSQTPSNKVTEKGKYVELRCDPISGHTALYWYRQSLGQGPEFLIYFQGTGAADDSGLPNDRFFAVRPEGSVSTLKIQRTERGDSAVYLCASSFDGGPSEQYFGPGTRLTVT.

This clone was seen only once. The CDR3 is CASSSGLRVLSPLHF. CDR3 nucleotides: TGTGCCAGTTCCTCTGGTCTTCGGGTATTATCACCCCTCCACTTT. The rearrangement uses TRBV19 and TRBJ1-6; D is unresolved. This CDR3 comprises 15 residues. Germline-derived CDR1 and CDR2 are LNHDA and SQIVND (reference sequence). V lost 8 bases and J lost 10, with 21 bases in between.

This chain uses TRBV21-1 with TRBJ2-7; TRBD2, the table's D call, lacks a check against the DNA. TRBV21-1 is a listed pseudogene. The CDR3 sequence is 15 residues long. For the CDR3, the DNA is TGTGCCAGCAGCAGGGGACTAGCGGGAGACAACGAGCAGTACTTC. It codes for CASSRGLAGDNEQYF.

The chain is built from TRBV29-1 and TRBJ1-4; no clear D. The CDR3 extends over 13 amino acids. Germline CDR1 and CDR2: SQVTM and ANQGSEA. The germline V and J ends were trimmed by 0 bases and 9 bases, with 11 bases remaining between them. Written as DNA, the CDR3 is TGCAGCGTTGAAGATTCAACTAGTAAAAAACTGTTTTTT. Translation gives CSVEDSTSKKLFF.

The V and J genes are TRBV28 and TRBJ1-2; 9 bases are a match to TRBD1. Unmatched junction bases numbered 8, after V lost 4 bases and J lost 8 bases. Germline V lookup: CDR1 MDHEN, CDR2 SYDVKM. This CDR3 spans 14 amino acids. The chain's CDR3 is CASSYPTGGGGYTF. The CDR3 DNA reads TGTGCCAGCAGTTATCCGACAGGGGGGGGAGGCTACACCTTC.

The table lists this clone with a few counts. The chain couples TRBV5-4 to TRBJ2-5; weak D call: TRBD1 (6 bases). Between the trimmed V and J ends, which lost 2 bases and 7 bases, there was a span of 18 bases. The CDR3 sequence is 15 residues long. Per germline, CDR1 SGHNT and CDR2 YYREEE (reference sequence). The CDR3 here is CASSFHSLVGGTQYF. The DNA for the CDR3 is TGTGCCAGCAGCTTCCACTCCTTAGTAGGGGGGACCCAGTACTTC.

The chain joins TRBV5-4 to TRBJ2-3; no definite D call. The CDR3 spans 16 residues. Germline CDR1 reads SGHNT; CDR2 reads YYREEE (reference sequence). The ends were cut back, 2 bases at V and 4 bases at J, with 17 bases in the middle. DNA for the CDR3: TGTGCCAGCAGCTTCCAGGCCGTCTTACGCTCAGATACGCAGTATTTT. The encoded protein is CASSFQAVLRSDTQYF.

This clone was recorded many times. The V gene is TRBV10-1, the J gene TRBJ1-6; the D is unclear. The V and J ends lost 6 bases and 9 bases respectively, with 12 bases between them. CDR3 length equals 13 residues. Germline V gives CDR1 WNHNN, CDR2 SYGVQD (reference sequence). The CDR3 loop reads CASSRILGSPLHF. Here the CDR3 DNA reads TGCGCCAGCAGCAGGATTTTGGGTTCACCCCTCCACTTT.

This clone was seen a single time. The rearrangement uses TRBV7-8 and TRBJ1-6; 7 bases align to TRBD1. The CDR3 consists of 15 residues. V shed 0 bases and J 7 bases; nucleotides not matched to a gene: 3. The germline CDR1 and CDR2 sequences are SGHVS and FQNEAQ. CDR3 sequence (DNA): TGTGCCAGCAGCTTAGCGGAGGGGGCGAATTCACCCCTCCACTTT. Amino acid sequence: CASSLAEGANSPLHF.

The genes are TRBV15 and TRBJ1-5, with D unclear. Trimming left V 1 base short and J 12 bases short, with 13 bases between. This CDR3 is 13 amino acids long. The V gene's germline CDR1 is LNHNV and CDR2 YYDKDF (reference sequence). In DNA form, the CDR3 reads TGTGCCACCAGCAGAGCCCCCGCCACAGTCCAGCATTTT. This gives the protein CATSRAPATVQHF.

This clone appeared once. The genes are TRBV7-9 and TRBJ2-2, with 8 positions matching TRBD1. The CDR3 runs to 16 residues. V was pared by 5 bases and J by 2 bases, with 7 bases of the junction left unmatched. Germline CDR1 SEHNR, CDR2 FQNEAQ (reference sequence). CDR3 coding DNA: TGTGCCAGCAGCCCGCCCGGGACAGGTAACACCGGGGAGCTGTTTTTT. This gives the protein CASSPPGTGNTGELFF.

This clone was picked up a small number of times. The rearrangement links TRBV6-5 to TRBJ2-3; 8 nucleotides align to TRBD2. The V gene end was trimmed by 5 bases and the J gene end by 4 bases; junction bases not matched to a gene: 5. This CDR3 spans 14 amino acids. From germline, CDR1 is MNHEY and CDR2 SVGAGI. CDR3 protein: CASSQTSEADTQYF. The CDR3 coding sequence is TGTGCCAGCAGTCAGACTAGCGAAGCAGATACGCAGTATTTT.

The chain recombines TRBV15 with TRBJ1-4; possibly TRBD1 for D (6 bases). This CDR3 has 16 amino acids. V lost 3 bases to trimming and J lost 0 bases, with 11 bases between them. Germline CDR1 reads LNHNV; CDR2 reads YYDKDF (reference sequence). The CDR3 here is CATSSDRTATNEKLFF. Here the CDR3 DNA reads TGTGCCACCAGCAGCGACAGGACTGCAACTAATGAAAAACTGTTTTTT. Supplemented by reference TRBV15 and TRBJ1-4, the full variable domain reads DAMVIQNPRYQVTQFGKPVTLSCSQTLNHNVMYWYQQKSSQAPKLLFHYYDKDFNNEADTPDNFQSRRPNTSFCFLDIRSPGLGDTAMYLCATSSDRTATNEKLFFGSGTQLSVL.

V usage is TRBV19 and J usage is TRBJ2-1; perhaps TRBD2 as D (6 bases). CDR1 is LNHDA and CDR2 is SQIVND in the germline V gene (reference sequence). Trimming took 7 bases from V and 0 from J, leaving 10 bases between them. CDR3 length equals 14 residues. In DNA, the CDR3 is TGTGCCAGTAAACGGACTAACTCCTACAATGAGCAGTTCTTC. Protein: CASKRTNSYNEQFF.

This clone was counted at least ten times. V is TRBV14 and J is TRBJ1-4; TRBD1 aligns across 10 bases. CDR1 SGHDN and CDR2 FVKESK come from the germline V gene. This CDR3 has 15 amino acids. The ends lost 1 base at V and 6 bases at J; junction bases unmatched: 2. The CDR3 sequence is CASSQGTGGDEKLFF. The DNA for the CDR3 is TGTGCCAGCAGCCAAGGGACAGGGGGGGATGAAAAACTGTTTTTT.

The chain employs TRBV9 and TRBJ1-1; 10 bases match TRBD1. The V segment lost 5 bases and the J segment 0 bases; nucleotides outside the gene matches: 4. The CDR3 has 15 residues. From germline, CDR1 is SGDLS and CDR2 YYNGEE. Here the CDR3 reads CASRPGQGMNTEAFF. CDR3 DNA sequence: TGTGCCAGCAGACCGGGACAGGGGATGAACACTGAAGCTTTCTTT.